The entry below gives a single T cell receptor beta chain sequence along with its context. As yet, its antigen is unknown. These data are taken from a study of cytomegalovirus exposure and HLA in healthy donors. Study context: Around 89 million unique TCRs from HLA-typed donors made up an early data release. For the roughly 400 genotyped donors, about 81% fell within the Caucasian-associated ancestry cluster. The study, taken as a whole, reports: A later analysis found that most CMV-associated TCR beta chains appeared HLA-restricted. High sensitivity and specificity were reportedly achieved when the classifier diagnosed cytomegalovirus status.

V gave up 8 bases and J gave up 3 bases; unmatched junction bases: 2. The CDR3 is made up of 14 amino acids. The germline V gene encodes CDR1 LNHNV and CDR2 YYDKDF (reference sequence). With 60 Vbeta and 13 Jbeta primers, the PCR was carried out. The protocol was immunoSEQ multiplex PCR, while the TCRdb copy is restricted to in-frame clones and leaves out a portion. In the table there are about 150,000 clones, roughly 85% of which are singletons. The chain couples TRBV15 to TRBJ1-6; 9 bases match TRBD1. The sample comprised PBMCs. This clonotype was sampled from a woman aged 25 to 39 in good health and CMV-seronegative. For the CDR3, the DNA is TGTGCCACCGGGGACAGGGACTATAATTCACCCCTCCACTTT. Translation gives CATGDRDYNSPLHF.